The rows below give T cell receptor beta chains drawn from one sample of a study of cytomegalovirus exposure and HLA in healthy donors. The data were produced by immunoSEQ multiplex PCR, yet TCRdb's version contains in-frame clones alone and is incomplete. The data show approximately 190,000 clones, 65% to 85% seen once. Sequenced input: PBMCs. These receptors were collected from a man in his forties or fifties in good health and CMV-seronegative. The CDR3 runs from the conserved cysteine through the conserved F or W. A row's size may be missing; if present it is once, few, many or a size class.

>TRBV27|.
CASSLLAAYNEQFF
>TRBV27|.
CASSLSQGGVPDTQYF
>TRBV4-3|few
CASSQQTGGYEQYF
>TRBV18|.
CASSPQWAEGNTIYF
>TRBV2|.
CASSHYLSNQPQHF
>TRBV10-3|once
CAISEGGGVAGAGELFF
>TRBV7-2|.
CASSADRGSYEQYF
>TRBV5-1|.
CASSLTGGDDEQFF
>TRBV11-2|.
CASSSPEEYYGYTF
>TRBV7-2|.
CASSFLSGARGDTQYF
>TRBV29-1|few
CSGLRTSGLTREQFF
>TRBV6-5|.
CASTEGTSYGYTF
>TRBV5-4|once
CASSLDRGYGYTF
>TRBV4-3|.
CASSQGEERGLPGTGELFF
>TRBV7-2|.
CASSSLWRNTQYF
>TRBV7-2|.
CASSLVGQGAGEQFF
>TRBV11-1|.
CASSVLQGSSEAFF
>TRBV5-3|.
CARSLKDRKNIQYF
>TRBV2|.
CASRHRTLNTEAFF
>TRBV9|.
CASSPSGTGYEQYF
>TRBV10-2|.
CASKLAGAYNEQFF
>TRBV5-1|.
CASSLGQNYGYTF
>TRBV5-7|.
CASSLERDSYEQYF
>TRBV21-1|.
CASSRQRVQPQHF
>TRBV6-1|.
CASSDGSGRPYF
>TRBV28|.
CASTQTMNTEAFF
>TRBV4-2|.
CASSQDSINQPQHF
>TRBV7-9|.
CSSSPPPGGYTF
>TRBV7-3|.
CASSQSGGVGTQYF
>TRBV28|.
CASSLAGPSTDTQYF
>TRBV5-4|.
CASSLGGRGTGNTIYF
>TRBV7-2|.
CASSPRGTGGMGEQFF
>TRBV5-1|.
CASSLGRTQETQYF
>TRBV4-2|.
CASSQDYASGTSSYEQYF
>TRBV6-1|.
CASSFGGPRTDTQYF
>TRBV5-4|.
CASSLPFAMDNSGANVLTF
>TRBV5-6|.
CASSLTGYHGYTF
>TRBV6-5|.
CASSYGLKETQYF
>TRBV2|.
CASSRETGTGTYGYTF
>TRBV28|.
CASSLPVDRFRNGYTF
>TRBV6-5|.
CASDRGDAGNGYTF
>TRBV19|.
CASSTAGYSGNTIYF
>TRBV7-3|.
CASSLRQSTDTQYF
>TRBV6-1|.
CASIPGRTDTQYF